This TCR beta chain was identified during a study of cytomegalovirus exposure and HLA in healthy donors (dated by TCRdb to the late 2010s). Study-level background: According to an earlier analysis of 587 of the donors, about 190 million T cells yielded over 90 million unique TCR beta sequences and roughly 280 Gb of sequence data. An earlier analysis of some 500 of the donors applied high-throughput TCR beta sequencing to assess whether each TCR beta V gene segment acted as functional or pseudogenic. The study profiled the T cell repertoires of hundreds of subjects by immunosequencing and related them to cytomegalovirus serostatus. Among about 390 genotyped donors of the cohort, an average of 235,054 unique TCR beta nucleotide sequences were sequenced per donor, roughly 20% of them non-productive. HLA typing included class I and class II loci at four-digit resolution. Typing coverage varied by locus: roughly 629-640 donors for A, B, C, DRB1 and DQB1; more than 500 for DQA1; approximately 610 for DPA1; 400 to 480 for DPB1. A later analysis re-examined previously published TCR beta repertoires from about 700 donors and added high-resolution HLA genotyping to investigate patterns of TCR occurrence. The aim of the study was to test whether cataloging public T cell receptors could identify signatures of past pathogen exposure. An early release covering around 630 HLA-typed donors comprised about 300 gigabases of sequencing data and roughly 85 million unique TCR sequences. Of the 350 to 450 genotyped donors, about 80% fell in the genetic ancestry cluster associated with self-reported Caucasian donors. Rather than drawing on any new phenotypic data, the later analysis identified candidate immune exposures from TCR beta sequences and the way those sequences occurred across donors. In addition to the first cohort of around 670 subjects, a separate validation cohort of 100 to 150 different subjects was used. All discovery cohort repertoires had been generated on a single sequencing platform. Roughly 5 DR-DQ haplotypes were handled as single units for association and clustering, since linkage in the cohort was strong. In a later genetic analysis, genome-wide SNP genotypes for about three fifths of the 666 donors were used, and that subset was treated as a discovery cohort. Donor age, sex, ethnicity and CMV serostatus were compiled together with the repertoire data. The study combined high-throughput TCR immunosequencing, statistical association of individual TCRs with disease status, and machine learning to predict cytomegalovirus infection status. Overall study results and their limits: Linkage disequilibrium might explain the correlated functional status among segregating V segments, but an unknown experimental factor could not be excluded. The authors suggested that the approach could potentially be extended to other disease states and immunological phenotypes. According to a later analysis, most CMV-associated TCR beta chains appeared to be HLA-restricted, and the HLA associations seemed to be driven largely by CMV exposure. HLA typing was unavailable for some donors at each locus, so association tests used only the typed subset. V-gene and J-gene trimming of TCR beta chains was associated with a missense DCLRE1C variant in a later genetic analysis, and the association was replicated in an independent cohort. In both the original and validation cohorts, the classifier was reported to diagnose cytomegalovirus status with high specificity and sensitivity. A later analysis found that HLA-associated TCR beta chains were more clonally expanded and had lower generation probabilities than equally common non-associated chains. Most TCR sequences were observed very rarely across donors, whereas some public TCRs were present in many individuals. This cohort had only TCR beta chains sequenced, and the lack of alpha or paired-chain data limited which features could be detected. The study listed 164 TCR beta chains as associated with cytomegalovirus. Three of the identified cytomegalovirus-associated TCR beta chains were confirmed in vitro to be specific for cytomegalovirus antigens. The sequencing pipeline was judged likely to have produced a cluster of highly shared sequence variants as a technical artifact. In an earlier analysis of some 500 of the donors, most TCR beta V segments appeared in productive rearrangements about 90% or about 30% of the time, broadly matching IMGT annotations. Sequencing depth was assumed to be roughly uniform across donors in the presence/absence analyses, though that assumption may not hold. According to a later genetic analysis, donors in an Asian-associated ancestry cluster had fewer N-insertions in productive TCRs than the approximately 630-donor mean. A later analysis found that TCR association rates varied across HLA loci, with DRB1 alleles showing the most associated TCRs and HLA-C alleles the fewest. A further reported finding was that TCR beta sequences accurately predicted the HLA-A and HLA-B alleles for most subjects in the first cohort. A later analysis associated 15,000 to 20,000 TCR beta sequences with specific HLA alleles at a false discovery rate of 0.05. In a later analysis, several top co-occurrence clusters were reported to appear linked to parvovirus B19, influenza, CMV and Epstein-Barr virus. Assigning TCR associations to individual alleles was difficult when HLA alleles, especially DR and DQ, strongly co-occurred. Fewer than 20 rarely observed V segments, including chromosome 9 orphons, were excluded from the earlier analysis of a few hundred of the donors because counts were too low. The only immune exposure information available for the cohort was CMV serostatus. The 87-base-pair reads could not distinguish some IMGT-functional V segments, including TRBV6-2 and TRBV6-3, so those segments were excluded.

Libraries were made using the immunoSEQ multiplex PCR assay. For the multiplex PCR, a mixture combining 60 forward primers for TCR Vbeta segments and 13 reverse primers for TCR Jbeta segments was used. The CDR3 region of rearranged TCR beta genes was amplified from genomic DNA with a multiplex PCR assay. Amplified TCR beta libraries were sequenced as 87-base-pair reads on the Illumina HiSeq System. Per the authors' processing: Across the 600 to 700 repertoires, a later analysis counted tens of millions of unique TCR beta chains, about 10 million of which were shared by at least two donors. To remove PCR and sequencing errors, raw reads were error-corrected and collapsed into unique sequences using a nearest-neighbor algorithm that merged closely related sequences. CDR3 sequences were aligned to IMGT reference sequences to assign V, D and J gene segments. Each retained sequence needed at least a six-nucleotide match to both a V gene segment and a J gene segment. Rearrangements were called productive when the CDR3 lacked stop codons and stayed in frame with V and J; all others were non-productive. CDR3 was defined by IMGT convention, running from the second conserved V-encoded cysteine to the conserved J-encoded phenylalanine. The earlier analysis of a few hundred of the donors excluded any sequence lacking an unambiguous match to a single V gene segment. An earlier analysis of approximately 590 of the donors called V segments functional above 56.7% productive rearrangements and segregating when the between-donor standard deviation exceeded 5%. A statistical classification framework was built for diagnosing cytomegalovirus status from the catalog of TCR beta chain sequences. V and J gene assignment, in a later analysis, came from comparing TCR nucleotide sequences with IMGT/GENE-DB human TR gene sequences. In a later analysis, CDR3 sequences and most-parsimonious VDJ recombination scenarios were assigned using the TCRdist pipeline. In a later analysis, every TCR beta chain was defined by the combination of its CDR3 amino acid sequence and its V-gene family, and reads without a unique V-gene family were dropped. As a way to deal with suspected cross-contamination and a sequencing artifact, a later analysis dropped 640 or so nucleotide sequences that were highly shared and had low generation probability. In a later analysis, a clonal expansion index was calculated for each public chain from normalized within-repertoire ranks of inferred template counts. In a later analysis, generation probabilities were computed with a VDJ recombination model fitted to out-of-frame rearrangements, and the resulting probabilities were checked against IGoR. Hypergeometric tests were used in a later analysis to score TCR-TCR, TCR-HLA and TCR-CMV co-occurrence, with a repertoire-size bias correction applied to the TCR pairs. To estimate false discovery rates, a later analysis permuted the HLA or CMV assignments 20 times. In a later analysis, co-occurring TCRs were grouped with DBSCAN, and TCRdist sequence similarity was added when clustering was performed within HLA-allele-positive subsets. For co-occurrence clustering, repertoires with fewer than 30,000 or more than 120,000 public chains were excluded, along with five repertoires with anomalous nucleotide sharing. TCRdb took over this immuneACCESS table, retaining in-frame rearrangements with V and J assigned. Such tables are incomplete; in checked studies, under half of the missing clones stem from an unresolved V gene, and the remainder is unexplained. V and J calls and clone size are as listed in that table; D and trimming were resolved from the DNA. Recorded for this sample are about 99,000 clones; around three quarters of them occurred a single time. The ten largest clones add up to around 3% of the sample.

The cohort comprised 666 healthy bone marrow donors. At the time of sampling, every cohort member was nominally healthy, though immune exposures that went unrecorded were likely present. The donor tested CMV seropositive, placing the donor among the 289 seropositive members of the cohort. Each donor provided a peripheral blood sample, and peripheral blood mononuclear cells were used for TCR beta sequencing. Genomic DNA extraction from the blood cell samples was performed with the Qiagen DNeasy Blood Extraction Kit. In this sample, this clone turned up once. This clone's antigen is unknown. No clone much larger than this one lies a single base away; base qualities are absent. The CDR3 spans 11 residues, from the cysteine through the phenylalanine. The DNA shown is the 33-base CDR3, in frame from base 1. Cut back by 11 bases and 6 bases, the V and J ends lie 13 bases apart. CDR1 is given as MNHEY and CDR2 as SMNVEV, both from the germline V gene (reference sequence).

The sequence links TRBV27 to TRBJ2-5; TRBD2 is a possible D gene, resting on 5 matching bases. The sample was PBMCs. This TCR was sampled from a male donor in good health and CMV-seropositive. CDR3 reads: CAAGHSQTQYF. The DNA is as follows: TGTGCCGCGGGTCATTCGCAGACCCAGTACTTC.